The 12 T cell receptor beta chains given below trace back to one sample, sequenced in a study of STAT5B mutations in CD4+ large granular lymphocyte leukemia. Assay: immunoSEQ multiplex PCR; the TCRdb copy retains only in-frame clones and omits some. This sample has 32,000 or so clones; about 85% occur once, and the top ten carry about 3.2%. The sample consisted of CD4+ T cells from blood buffy coats. These receptors were taken from a human donor in good health.

The rearrangement uses TRBV10-3 and TRBJ2-7, with D possibly being TRBD2 (6 bases). This CDR3 has 15 amino acids. V was clipped by 2 bases and J by 3 bases, with 14 bases between them. Germline V gene sequence: CDR1 ENHRY, CDR2 SYGVKD. The chain's CDR3 is CAISENRDFVYEQYF. Written as DNA, the CDR3 is TGTGCCATCAGTGAGAACCGGGACTTCGTCTACGAGCAGTACTTC.

The chain joins TRBV2 to TRBJ2-3; D not certain. Germline assignment: CDR1 SNHLY and CDR2 FYNNEI. V was trimmed by 2 bases and J by 3 bases, leaving 0 bases between them. The CDR3 is made up of 11 amino acids. CDR3 nucleotides: TGTGCCAGCAGTGAAACAGATACGCAGTATTTT. The encoded protein is CASSETDTQYF. Variable domain in full (rest from reference TRBV2 and TRBJ2-3): EPEVTQTPSHQVTQMGQEVILRCVPISNHLYFYWYRQILGQKVEFLVSFYNNEISEKSEIFDDQFSVERPDGSNFTLKIRSTKLEDSAMYFCASSETDTQYFGPGTRLTVL.

The J gene is TRBJ2-7, the V gene TRBV2, with D perhaps TRBD1 (6 bases). Per germline, CDR1 SNHLY and CDR2 FYNNEI. The V end was cut by 3 bases, the J end by 6 bases, with 15 bases between. The CDR3 runs 14 residues. In DNA, the CDR3 is TGTGCCAGCAGTGACAGGGGTGAGGCGGGCGAGCAGTACTTC. It translates to CASSDRGEAGEQYF.

V usage is TRBV20-1 and J usage is TRBJ2-1; perhaps TRBD2 as D (5 bases). CDR3 length: 11 residues. V was shortened by 5 bases and J by 11 bases, with 13 bases between the two germline ends. The V gene's germline CDR1 is DFQATT and CDR2 SNEGSKA (reference sequence). CDR3 sequence: CSAPDYPQQFF. CDR3 bases: TGCAGTGCTCCCGACTATCCTCAGCAGTTCTTC.

The chain uses TRBV5-5 and TRBJ2-1, with TRBD2 as a possible D gene (5 bases). This CDR3 comprises 15 residues. Germline V gene sequence: CDR1 SGHKS, CDR2 YYEKEE (reference sequence). The V gene lost 0 bases and the J gene lost 7 bases, with 14 bases spanning the gap. The CDR3 here is CASSLAWRVTNEQFF. The CDR3 DNA is TGTGCCAGCAGCTTGGCGTGGCGGGTCACAAATGAGCAGTTCTTC.

V is TRBV14 and J is TRBJ2-1; no clear D. There are 13 residues in the CDR3. V dropped 5 bases and J dropped 2 bases, with 7 bases sitting between them. Germline V gives CDR1 SGHDN, CDR2 FVKESK. CDR3: CASSLQTYNEQFF. Written as DNA, the CDR3 is TGTGCCAGCAGCTTGCAGACCTACAATGAGCAGTTCTTC.

The chain is built from TRBV9 and TRBJ2-3; D is undetermined. The ends were cut back, 0 bases at V and 4 bases at J, with 3 bases in the middle. This CDR3 contains 12 residues. CDR1 is SGDLS and CDR2 is YYNGEE in the germline V gene. As DNA, the CDR3 is TGTGCCAGCAGCGTAGGGGCAGATACGCAGTATTTT. It codes for CASSVGADTQYF.

V is TRBV12-1 and J is TRBJ2-5. TRBV12-1 is assigned pseudogene status. This CDR3 spans 17 amino acids. The DNA of the CDR3 is TGTGCCAGCAGCTTTGTTGACGGGGGCTGGTACCAAGAGACCCAGTACTTC. Encoded protein: CASSFVDGGWYQETQYF.

The chain is built from TRBV28 and TRBJ2-7, with 10 bases aligning to TRBD2. The CDR3 has 12 residues. Trimming took 10 bases from V and 6 from J; bases not matched to a gene: 6. Germline CDR1 and CDR2: MDHEN and SYDVKM. Written as DNA, the CDR3 is TGTGCCACCACGGGACTAGCGACCGAGCAGTACTTC. Translation: CATTGLATEQYF.

The V call is TRBV27, the J call TRBJ1-2, with TRBD1 identical over 10 bases. The CDR3 is 14 amino acids. CDR1 and CDR2 (germline): MNHEY, SMNVEV (reference sequence). J was trimmed by 7 bases and V by 5 bases; bases with no gene match: 7. CDR3 in DNA: TGTGCCAGCAGTCCTTGGGGACAGGGGCTTGGCTACACCTTC. As protein: CASSPWGQGLGYTF.

The chain links TRBV5-4 to TRBJ2-7; D not resolved. In germline, CDR1 is SGHNT, CDR2 YYREEE (reference sequence). Trimming took off 3 bases at V and 0 bases at J, with 1 base between the two ends. The CDR3 loop spans 11 amino acids. The CDR3 DNA reads as TGTGCCAGCAGCTCCTCCTACGAGCAGTACTTC. Amino acid sequence: CASSSSYEQYF.

The V and J genes are TRBV4-3 and TRBJ2-1; D could derive from TRBD1 or TRBD2 (5 bases each). Germline V gene data show CDR1 as LGHNA and CDR2 as YSLEER. The CDR3 length is 17 residues. V was shortened by 1 base and J by 4 bases, with 17 bases between the two germline ends. CDR3 bases: TGCGCCAGCAGCCAAGTTGGGGCAGGGTCGGGGTACAATGAGCAGTTCTTC. It is translated as CASSQVGAGSGYNEQFF.